Judged by abundance, the clone carrying this T cell receptor (beta chain) is medium-sized. Its antigen is as yet unknown. Isolated RNA was reverse transcribed into cDNA used as the sequencing template. Produced via immunoSEQ multiplex PCR; TCRdb's table is partial and in-frame only. The profile shows some 240,000 clones, roughly 56% of them singletons. Treatment reported: oral pan-JAK inhibitor, 5-10 mg twice daily. Specimens obtained from alopecia areata patients comprised lesional scalp punch biopsies and peripheral blood. The CDR3 is made up of 16 amino acids. Germline V gives CDR1 SGHDN, CDR2 FVKESK. V was cut by 1 base and J by 7 bases, with 14 bases left in between. These data belong to a study of CD8+ T cells in alopecia areata. Study information: Treated patients were given oral tofacitinib, which was dosed at 5 to 10 mg twice daily. Broader study findings: Lesional scalp, notably in alopecia totalis/universalis, had clonality above that of normal scalp. Persistence during tofacitinib was seen for many expanded lesional clones in scalp and blood.

The chain joins TRBV14 to TRBJ1-6, with a weak D call TRBD1 (6 bases). This receptor was taken from a human donor with alopecia areata. Sequenced material: CD4+ T cells sorted from blood, taken at week 4, from a patient treated with tofacitinib. Written as DNA, the CDR3 is TGTGCCAGCAGCCAAGTTGGACCGAGGGGGAATTCACCCCTCCACTTT. As protein: CASSQVGPRGNSPLHF.